The 9 T cell receptor beta chains reported below all come from one sample, sequenced in a study of T cell repertoires in cytomegalovirus infection. TCRdb recomputed calls from the reads with MiXCR, one row per CDR3 protein. Of 150,000 to 200,000 distinct CDR3 sequences in the sample, roughly an eighth were seen once. Sequencing used PBMCs. These receptor sequences come from a human donor in good health (CMV status not recorded). Some clones in this sample may be carry-over from other donors' samples.

This clonotype was recorded many times. This rearrangement joins TRBV20-1 to TRBJ2-6; possible D gene TRBD1, 5 bases. From germline, CDR1 is DFQATT and CDR2 SNEGSKA (reference sequence). CDR3 length: 16 amino acids. V lost 6 bases and J lost 0, with 15 bases in between. CDR3 loop: CSARQYRLSGANVLTF. The CDR3 nucleotides read TGCAGTGCCCGACAGTATCGCCTCTCTGGGGCCAACGTCCTGACTTTC.

This clonotype was counted a few times. V usage is TRBV7-9 and J usage is TRBJ2-1; the D is unclear. Looked up from germline, CDR1 is SEHNR and CDR2 is FQNEAQ (reference sequence). The V and J ends lost 5 bases and 5 bases respectively, with 16 bases between them. The length of the CDR3 is 15 residues. The CDR3 reads CASSPRRIEDNEQFF. CDR3 in DNA: TGTGCCAGCAGCCCCCGTCGTATAGAGGACAATGAGCAGTTCTTC.

The chain links TRBV12-3 or TRBV12-4 to TRBJ1-6; D gene ambiguous. Deletions cut 5 bases from V and 0 bases from J, with 8 bases between. The CDR3 has 15 residues. The CDR3 sequence: CASSPTGSYNSPLHF. In DNA, the CDR3 is TGTGCCAGCAGTCCCACCGGCTCCTATAATTCACCCCTCCACTTT.

As concerns this clonotype: One junction end disagrees with the germline gene, perhaps due to a read error. This sequence joins TRBV5-5 and TRBJ2-7; TRBD1 matches at 7 bases. This CDR3 contains 14 residues. Looked up from germline, CDR1 is SGHKS and CDR2 is YYEKEE (reference sequence). The CDR3 sequence is CGSGKLGQYYEQYF. CDR3 DNA: TGTGGCAGCGGAAAGCTGGGACAGTACTACGAGCAGTACTTC.

The J gene is TRBJ2-5, the V gene TRBV7-6; the D gene is possibly TRBD1 (5 bases). This CDR3 contains 16 residues. The ends were cut back, 5 bases at V and 1 base at J, with 17 bases in the middle. The germline V gene encodes CDR1 SGHVS and CDR2 FNYEAQ. The CDR3 region is CASSLRGLGLQETQYF. DNA of the CDR3: TGTGCCAGCAGCCTTAGGGGTTTGGGGCTCCAAGAGACCCAGTACTTC.

A few counts support this clonotype. This sequence joins TRBV18 and TRBJ1-6; possibly TRBD1 for D (6 bases). Germline assignment: CDR1 KGHSH and CDR2 LQKENI. This CDR3 has 15 residues. V dropped 1 base and J dropped 7 bases, with 11 bases sitting between them. Written as DNA, the CDR3 is TGTGCCAGCTCACCACAACAGGGCCCAAATTCACCCCTCCACTTT. As protein: CASSPQQGPNSPLHF. The full variable domain, in which reference TRBV18 and TRBJ1-6 provide the parts outside the CDR3, is NAGVMQNPRHLVRRRGQEARLRCSPMKGHSHVYWYRQLPEEGLKFMVYLQKENIIDESGMPKERFSAEFPKEGPSILRIQQVVRGDSAAYFCASSPQQGPNSPLHFGNGTRLTVT.

This clonotype appeared many times. This chain uses TRBV29-1 with TRBJ1-2, with 7 bases identical to TRBD1. Germline CDR1 SQVTM, CDR2 ANQGSEA. The CDR3 has 13 residues. With 5 bases clipped from V and 0 bases from J, the junction kept 3 bases outside the gene matches. CDR3 in DNA: TGCAGCGTTCACGACAGGGCTAACTATGGCTACACCTTC. Its translation is CSVHDRANYGYTF.

This chain uses TRBV29-1 with TRBJ1-2; D not certain. Germline CDR1 reads SQVTM; CDR2 reads ANQGSEA. The CDR3 extends over 12 amino acids. V shed 4 bases and J shed 0 bases, with 6 bases lying between them. The CDR3 DNA reads TGCAGCGTTGCCGGTGCTAACTATGGCTACACCTTC. It encodes CSVAGANYGYTF.

The chain combines TRBV29-1 with TRBJ2-1; 7 nucleotides line up with TRBD1. The V segment lost 0 bases and the J segment 0 bases; nucleotides outside the gene matches: 11. The germline gives CDR1 SQVTM, CDR2 ANQGSEA. The CDR3 is 18 amino acids. This chain's CDR3 is CSVEDRTRDRVSYNEQFF. As DNA, the CDR3 is TGCAGCGTTGAAGATCGAACAAGAGACAGGGTCTCCTACAATGAGCAGTTCTTC.